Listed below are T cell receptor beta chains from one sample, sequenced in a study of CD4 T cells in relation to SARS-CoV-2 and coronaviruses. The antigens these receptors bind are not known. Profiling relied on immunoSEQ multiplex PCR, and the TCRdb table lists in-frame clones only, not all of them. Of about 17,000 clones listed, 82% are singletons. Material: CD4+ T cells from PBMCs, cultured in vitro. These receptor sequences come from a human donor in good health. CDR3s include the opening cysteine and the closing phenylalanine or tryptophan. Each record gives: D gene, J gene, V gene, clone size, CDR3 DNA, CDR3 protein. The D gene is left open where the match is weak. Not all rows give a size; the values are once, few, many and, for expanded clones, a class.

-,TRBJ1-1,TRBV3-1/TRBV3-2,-,TGTGCCAGCAGCGTTCGCTGGCAGGGGCCTCAGGGGGAAGCTTTCTTT,CASSVRWQGPQGEAFF
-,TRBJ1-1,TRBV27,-,TGTGCCAGCAGTTTATCGACTGGGAGAGTGAACACTGAAGCTTTCTTT,CASSLSTGRVNTEAFF
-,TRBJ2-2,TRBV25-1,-,TGTGCCAGCAGTGAGATGGGGGCCGGGGAGCTGTTTTTT,CASSEMGAGELFF
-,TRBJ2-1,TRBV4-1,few,TGCGCCAGCAGCCTGGTGTGGGATGAGCAGTTCTTC,CASSLVWDEQFF
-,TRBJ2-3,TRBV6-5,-,TGTGCCAGCAGTTGGGACGGAACCACAGATACGCAGTATTTT,CASSWDGTTDTQYF
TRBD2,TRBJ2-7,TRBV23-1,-,TGCGCCAGCAGTCTCAAGGATACCGGGACTAGCGGATCCTACGAGCAGTACTTC,CASSLKDTGTSGSYEQYF
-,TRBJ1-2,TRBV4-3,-,TGCGCCAGCAGCCATGTGGACACTCGGGGTGGCTACACCTTC,CASSHVDTRGGYTF
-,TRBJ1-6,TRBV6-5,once,TGTGCCAGCAGTTACGCGGCCCGGCAGGATTCACCCCTCCACTTT,CASSYAARQDSPLHF
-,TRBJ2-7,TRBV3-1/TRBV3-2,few,TGTGCCAGCAGCCAAGCGGAAAGGACCGAGCAGTACTTC,CASSQAERTEQYF
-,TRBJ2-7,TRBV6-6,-,TGTGCCAGCGGTTCAGGGTCCCCAATTTACGAGCAGTACTTC,CASGSGSPIYEQYF
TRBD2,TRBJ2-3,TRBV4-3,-,TGCGCCAGCAGCAGGGCCGGGGGGGCGGGGGGATCAGATACGCAGTATTTT,CASSRAGGAGGSDTQYF
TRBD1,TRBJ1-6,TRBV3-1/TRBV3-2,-,TGTGCCAGCAGCCCAACAGGGGACGGATCACCCCTCCACTTT,CASSPTGDGSPLHF
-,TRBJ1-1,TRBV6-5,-,TGTGCCAGCAACCGGCCCACCCCGAACACTGAAGCTTTCTTT,CASNRPTPNTEAFF
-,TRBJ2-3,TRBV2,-,TGTGCCAGCAGTGATATGCAGGGGACAGATACGCAGTATTTT,CASSDMQGTDTQYF
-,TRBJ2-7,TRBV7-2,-,TGTGCCAGCAGCCCAGGGTTCGGCGAGCAGTACTTC,CASSPGFGEQYF